The sequence of this T cell receptor beta chain was determined in a study of blood T cell repertoires in COVID-19. Germline CDR1 SGHTA, CDR2 FQGTGA. The V end lost 0 bases, the J end lost 5 bases, and 9 bases lay between the germline ends. The CDR3 runs 14 residues. Repertoires were generated with immunoSEQ multiplex PCR, while TCRdb's copy carries only in-frame clones and drops some. The sample shows tens of thousands of clones, around 80% of them seen only once. This clone was observed a single time. The material sequenced was peripheral blood. This receptor was obtained from a man in his sixties with active or convalescent COVID-19. This chain uses TRBV7-3 with TRBJ2-3; D is uncertain. The CDR3 spells CASSLTGPGDTQYF. The CDR3 DNA is TGTGCCAGCAGCTTAACGGGTCCAGGAGATACGCAGTATTTT. The full variable domain, in which reference TRBV7-3 and TRBJ2-3 provide the parts outside the CDR3, is GAGVSQTPSNKVTEKGKYVELRCDPISGHTALYWYRQSLGQGPEFLIYFQGTGAADDSGLPNDRFFAVRPEGSVSTLKIQRTERGDSAVYLCASSLTGPGDTQYFGPGTRLTVL.